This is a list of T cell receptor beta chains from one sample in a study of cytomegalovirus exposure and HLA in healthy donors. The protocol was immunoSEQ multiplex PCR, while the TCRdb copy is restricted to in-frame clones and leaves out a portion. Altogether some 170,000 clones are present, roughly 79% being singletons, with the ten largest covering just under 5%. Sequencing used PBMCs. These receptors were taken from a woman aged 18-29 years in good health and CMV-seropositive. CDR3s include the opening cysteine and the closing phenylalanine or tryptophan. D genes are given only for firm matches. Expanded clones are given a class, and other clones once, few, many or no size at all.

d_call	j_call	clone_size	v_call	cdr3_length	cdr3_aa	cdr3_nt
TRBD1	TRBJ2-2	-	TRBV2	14	CASRRDRDTGELFF	TGTGCCAGCAGAAGGGACAGAGACACCGGGGAGCTGTTTTTT
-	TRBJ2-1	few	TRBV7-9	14	CASSVSGTYNEQFF	TGTGCCAGCAGTGTCAGCGGAACCTACAATGAGCAGTTCTTC
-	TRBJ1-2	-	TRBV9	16	CASSSPIQEANYGYTF	TGTGCCAGCAGCTCCCCGATCCAGGAAGCTAACTATGGCTACACCTTC
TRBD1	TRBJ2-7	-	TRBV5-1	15	CASSLVTGGWYEQYF	TGCGCCAGCAGCTTGGTTACAGGGGGATGGTACGAGCAGTACTTC
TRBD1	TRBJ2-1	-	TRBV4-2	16	CASSQQTGGATNEQFF	TGTGCCAGCAGCCAACAGACAGGGGGCGCGACGAATGAGCAGTTCTTC
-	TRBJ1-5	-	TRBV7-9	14	CASSLDQGYQPQHF	TGTGCCAGCAGCTTAGACCAGGGGTATCAGCCCCAGCATTTT
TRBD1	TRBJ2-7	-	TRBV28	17	CASRTPLQGSPYYEQYF	TGTGCCAGCAGAACTCCGCTACAGGGGTCCCCCTACTACGAGCAGTACTTC
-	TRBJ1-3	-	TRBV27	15	CASSLGQQPGNTIYF	TGTGCCAGCAGTTTAGGACAGCAACCTGGAAACACCATATATTTT
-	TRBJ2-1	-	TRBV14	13	CASSKTSYNEQFF	TGTGCCAGCAGCAAGACTAGCTACAATGAGCAGTTCTTC
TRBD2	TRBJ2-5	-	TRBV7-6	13	CASSPSGQETQYF	TGTGCCAGCAGCCCTAGCGGACAAGAGACCCAGTACTTC
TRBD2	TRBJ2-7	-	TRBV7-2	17	CASSSLPLRLAWHEQYF	TGTGCCAGCAGCTCCCTGCCCCTTCGACTAGCCTGGCACGAGCAGTACTTC
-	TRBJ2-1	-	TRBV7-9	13	CASSSWDINEQFF	TGTGCCAGCAGCTCTTGGGACATCAATGAGCAGTTCTTC
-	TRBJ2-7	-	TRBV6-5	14	CASAPQGGNYEQYF	TGTGCCAGCGCCCCCCAGGGGGGAAACTACGAGCAGTACTTC
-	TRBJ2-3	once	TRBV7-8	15	CASSFMVTSTDTQYF	TGTGCCAGCAGCTTTATGGTGACTAGCACAGATACGCAGTATTTT
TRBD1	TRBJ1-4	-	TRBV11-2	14	CASSWTGFNEKLFF	TGTGCCAGCAGCTGGACAGGCTTTAATGAAAAACTGTTTTTT
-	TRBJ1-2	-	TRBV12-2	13	CASRLPRVYGYTF	TGTGCAAGTCGCTTACCCAGGGTCTATGGCTACACCTTC
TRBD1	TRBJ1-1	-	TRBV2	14	CASSTGTARTEAFF	TGTGCCAGCAGTACCGGGACAGCTCGAACTGAAGCTTTCTTT
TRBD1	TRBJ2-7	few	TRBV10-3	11	CAIGQGYEQYF	TGTGCCATTGGACAGGGCTACGAGCAGTACTTC
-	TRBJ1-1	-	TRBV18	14	CASSPLSESTEAFF	TGTGCCAGCTCACCCCTCAGCGAATCCACTGAAGCTTTCTTT
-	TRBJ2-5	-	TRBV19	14	CASSPTGRGKTQYF	TGTGCCAGTAGCCCCACCGGTCGGGGGAAGACCCAGTACTTC
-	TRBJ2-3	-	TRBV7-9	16	CASRTSQGSQPDTQYF	TGTGCCAGCAGGACATCCCAGGGAAGTCAGCCAGATACGCAGTATTTT
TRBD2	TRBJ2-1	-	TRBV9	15	CASSVGGLEGGEQFF	TGTGCCAGCAGCGTAGGCGGACTAGAAGGTGGTGAGCAGTTCTTC
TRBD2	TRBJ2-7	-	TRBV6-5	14	CASRALASSYEQYF	TGTGCCAGCAGGGCACTAGCGTCCTCCTACGAGCAGTACTTC
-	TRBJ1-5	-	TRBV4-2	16	CASSQDLRSGNQPQHF	TGTGCCAGCAGCCAAGATCTTCGAAGCGGCAATCAGCCCCAGCATTTT
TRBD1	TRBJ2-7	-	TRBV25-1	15	CASSDLMQGAGEQYF	TGTGCCAGCAGTGACCTGATGCAGGGGGCGGGTGAGCAGTACTTC
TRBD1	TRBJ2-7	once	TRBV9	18	CASSLRASGTGGPYEQYF	TGTGCCAGCAGCCTCCGCGCCTCCGGGACAGGGGGCCCCTACGAGCAGTACTTC
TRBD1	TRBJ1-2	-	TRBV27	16	CASSPYSGTEWGGYTF	TGTGCCAGCAGTCCCTACTCCGGGACAGAATGGGGAGGCTACACCTTC
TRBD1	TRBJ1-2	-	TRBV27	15	CASSPTPRTGIGYTF	TGTGCCAGCAGTCCTACCCCCCGGACAGGGATCGGCTACACCTTC
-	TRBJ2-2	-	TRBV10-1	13	CASSLRAGGELFF	TGCGCCAGCTCCCTGCGGGCGGGCGGGGAGCTGTTTTTT